This T cell receptor beta chain was profiled in a study of T cell responses to AZD1222 COVID-19 vaccine. Some clones are missing from TCRdb's copy, which holds only in-frame ones; the method was immunoSEQ multiplex PCR. Here the sample spans about 150,000 clones, around 90% being singletons. The CDR3 has 12 amino acids. Germline trimming cut 5 bases from V and 11 bases from J; bases unmatched to any gene: 6. V is TRBV12-3 or TRBV12-4 and J is TRBJ2-7, with 10 bases fitting TRBD1. The sequences come from peripheral blood, collected on day 0 of AZD1222 vaccination. The clonotype was recovered from an adult in good health. The CDR3 loop is CASSGTGEKKYF. CDR3 DNA sequence: TGTGCCAGCAGTGGGACAGGGGAGAAAAAGTACTTC.